This T cell receptor (beta chain) was sequenced during a study of shared clonotypes between healthy human individuals. V gave up 4 bases and J gave up 4 bases; unmatched junction bases: 6. The CDR3 has 16 amino acids. The germline CDR1 and CDR2 sequences are SGHTA and FQGNSA. Only in-frame clones appear in the TCRdb table, and some are missing; sequencing was by immunoSEQ multiplex PCR. The sample has roughly 2.4 million clones, roughly 95% seen once. V gene TRBV7-2 combines with J gene TRBJ2-6; 8 positions match TRBD1. The origin of this receptor is a man aged 18 to 35 in good health. The sequenced sample was naive CD4+ T cells sorted from blood. Subset of the sample: CD45RA+ positively selected. For the CDR3, the DNA is TGTGCCAGCAGCTCGAGGACAGGGAGCGGGGCCAACGTCCTGACTTTC. Translating gives CASSSRTGSGANVLTF.